This TCR beta chain was found in a study of technical replicates of blood from a few donors. Measured with immunoSEQ multiplex PCR; TCRdb has only the in-frame clones, and not every one. The sample contains under 95,000 clones, roughly 94% of which appear only once. The CDR3 is made up of 18 amino acids. J gave up 2 bases and V 0 bases, and 12 bases lay outside the gene matches. Germline CDR1 is SGHDT and CDR2 is YYEEEE. Sequenced material: T cells isolated from PBMCs. The genes are TRBV5-6 and TRBJ2-7, with 9 bases aligning to TRBD2. The origin of this receptor is a human donor in good health. The CDR3 reads CASSLALMREGNAYEQYF. The CDR3 region has the DNA TGTGCCAGCAGCTTGGCCTTAATGCGGGAGGGAAATGCCTACGAGCAGTACTTC.